A selection of T cell receptor beta chains follows, all from one sample in a study of T cell changes during pregnancy in multiple sclerosis. Repertoires were generated with immunoSEQ multiplex PCR, while TCRdb's copy carries only in-frame clones and drops some. The table includes about 67,000 clones, around nine tenths detected once. This specimen was peripheral blood, taken in the third trimester of pregnancy. These receptors originate from a female donor with multiple sclerosis, enrolled in a pregnancy study. Each CDR3 is given with its conserved first and last residue. The D gene is left open where the match is weak. The listing skips clone size in some rows; elsewhere it reads once, few, many or a size class.

D | J | V | size | DNA | CDR3
NA | TRBJ2-7 | TRBV14 | NA | TGTGCCAGCAGCCAAGCAAGGGGGAGTGGGAACTACGAGCAGTACTTC | CASSQARGSGNYEQYF
TRBD2 | TRBJ2-7 | TRBV6-5 | NA | TGTGCCAGCAGTTACCGCACTAGCGACTACGAGCAGTACTTC | CASSYRTSDYEQYF
NA | TRBJ2-1 | TRBV7-9 | NA | TGTGCCAGCAGCTTAGGGTGGGGCAGGCACAATGAGCAGTTCTTC | CASSLGWGRHNEQFF
NA | TRBJ2-7 | TRBV7-2 | NA | TGTGCCAGCAGCTTACCCTCGGATTTAGCGGTGGCCTACGAGCAGTACTTC | CASSLPSDLAVAYEQYF
NA | TRBJ1-2 | TRBV29-1 | NA | TGCAGCGTTTACCGGACAGACGAGTTCGGCTACACCTTC | CSVYRTDEFGYTF
TRBD1 | TRBJ1-3 | TRBV7-7 | NA | TGTGCCAGCAGCTTAGGACAGGGTCATGGAAACACCATATATTTT | CASSLGQGHGNTIYF
NA | TRBJ2-7 | TRBV2 | NA | TGTGCCAGCAGTGTAGGCCCGCTAGCGTTTTCCTACGAGCAGTACTTC | CASSVGPLAFSYEQYF
NA | TRBJ1-2 | TRBV2 | NA | TGTGCCAGCAGTGAAGGCCCTATACCTAACTATGGCTACACCTTC | CASSEGPIPNYGYTF
NA | TRBJ2-7 | TRBV19 | once | TGTGCCAGTAGTCCCCACCGGCGGCCTCGCCTTTCCTCCTCCTACGAGCAGTACTTC | CASSPHRRPRLSSSYEQYF
NA | TRBJ1-5 | TRBV2 | NA | TGTGCCAGCAGTGGCCCGGGGAAAAGTCAGCCCCAGCATTTT | CASSGPGKSQPQHF
NA | TRBJ2-5 | TRBV14 | NA | TGTGCCAGCAGCCAGGGGCTCTATGAGACCCAGTACTTC | CASSQGLYETQYF
TRBD2 | TRBJ2-3 | TRBV7-9 | NA | TGTGCCAGCAGCCCACGGACTAGCGGGACAGATACGCAGTATTTT | CASSPRTSGTDTQYF
NA | TRBJ1-2 | TRBV7-9 | NA | TGTGCCAGCAGCTTGGGGAGGGACCTCGGGGGCTACACCTTC | CASSLGRDLGGYTF
NA | TRBJ1-2 | TRBV6-5 | NA | TGTGCCAGCAGTTACGCGGGGGTAAAGAACTATGGCTACACCTTC | CASSYAGVKNYGYTF
NA | TRBJ2-5 | TRBV7-6 | once | TGTGCCAGCAGCTTAGGAGCGTTGGGGCTAGAGACCCAGTACTTC | CASSLGALGLETQYF
NA | TRBJ1-1 | TRBV7-9 | NA | TGTGCCAGCAGCCACAGGGTGACAGGTAACACTGAAGCTTTCTTT | CASSHRVTGNTEAFF
NA | TRBJ1-5 | TRBV27 | NA | TGTGCCAGCAGTTTTGCCAGGGCGAACCAGCCCCAGCATTTT | CASSFARANQPQHF